The T cell receptor beta chain under discussion was sequenced for a study of blood T cells in healthy people across ages. Study context: There was about one barcoded beta molecule captured by template switching per two T cells. General study points: Naive and antigen-experienced cells were not separated, limiting conclusive comparison.

Details on this clonotype: Its antigen is currently unknown.

Then a second PCR, running roughly 6 to 12 cycles, was carried out with a sample-barcoded 5' primer and a J-beta primer mix. All cDNA molecules were each tagged by a template-switch adaptor with 12 random nucleotides. TCRdb processed the 5' RACE reads anew with MiXCR; each CDR3 protein has one entry. The table records some 1.6 million distinct CDR3 sequences, 30% to 40% of them present only once. There are 12 residues in the CDR3. The germline gives CDR1 SGHAT, CDR2 FQNNGV. Drawn from each donor were roughly 9.4 milliliters of peripheral blood. The chain couples TRBV11-2 to TRBJ2-7; maybe TRBD1 (5 bases). The last part of the DNA fits TRBJ2-5 better; the J call may be wrong. Sequencing was performed on blood. The clonotype was recovered from a woman aged 25 to 39 in good health. Here the CDR3 reads CASSQHRETQYF. The CDR3 nucleotides read TGTGCCAGCAGTCAACACAGGGAGACCCAGTACTTC.